The clone carrying this TCR beta chain is medium-sized by share. Its antigen is not identified. Repertoires were generated with immunoSEQ multiplex PCR, while TCRdb's copy carries only in-frame clones and drops some. The sample presents more than 1,500 clones, none singletons. The data derive from a study of T cells after posttransplantation cyclophosphamide. Study-wide results and caveats: Recipient CMV seropositivity and CMV reactivation strongly tracked TRB clonality. Blood and skin or GI T cell repertoires showed limited TRB overlap. Donor CD8+ memory clones often dominated recipient blood repertoires at later times.

V shed 6 bases, J shed 0 bases, and the junction held 14 bases outside the gene matches. Germline lookup yields CDR1 LNHDA and CDR2 SQIVND (reference sequence). The CDR3 runs to 19 residues. Busulfan-fludarabine conditioning, marrow transplant, and cyclophosphamide on days +3 and +4 were administered. The TCR comes from a male patient aged 60 to 75 who received an allogeneic stem cell transplant from an unrelated donor, was CMV-positive, and had acute and chronic GVHD. Some T cells could come from the graft donor. The rearrangement links TRBV19 to TRBJ2-1; 10 bases map to TRBD2. Sequences were derived from PBMCs, sampled 372 days after allogeneic stem cell transplant with posttransplant cyclophosphamide. In DNA, the CDR3 is TGTGCCAGTAGATCCGGGACTAGCGTAACAAGAAACTCCTACAATGAGCAGTTCTTC. Protein: CASRSGTSVTRNSYNEQFF.